The T cell receptor beta chain under discussion was sequenced for a study of CD8 T cells in ankylosing spondylitis. Study-wide results and limits: There was a TCR beta motif, made of 7 or 8 highly homologous variants, that appeared characteristic of ankylosing spondylitis blood. Reportedly, disease-linked clones are significantly enriched in ankylosing spondylitis patients' matched synovial fluid.

TCRdb processed the 5' RACE reads anew with MiXCR; each CDR3 protein has one entry. The sample has around 490,000 distinct CDR3 sequences; 5.3% are singletons. This clonotype turned up a few times. Its matching antigen is unknown. Looked up from germline, CDR1 is LNHNV and CDR2 is YYDKDF (reference sequence). The germline V and J ends were trimmed by 2 bases and 5 bases, with 9 bases remaining between them. The CDR3 has 13 residues. Sequencing was done on a sample of blood, either unsorted or a sorted T cell fraction (not recorded which). This TCR was recovered from a male donor with ankylosing spondylitis. The rearrangement uses TRBV15 and TRBJ1-1; D remains unclear. The chain's CDR3 is CATSRLIGTEAFF. In DNA, the CDR3 is TGTGCCACCAGCAGACTTATCGGGACTGAAGCTTTCTTT.